Included here is one TCR beta chain sequence, with context. Its antigen is undetermined. V was clipped by 1 base and J by 6 bases; unmatched bases: 7. The length of the CDR3 is 17 residues. This record comes from a study of T-cell reconstitution after alpha-beta-depleted transplantation in children. Using unique molecular identifiers, the investigators prepared the TCRbeta library. Each CDR3 protein is one row after TCRdb ran MiXCR on the PCR reads. Here the sample spans around 600,000 distinct CDR3 sequences, under 30% being singletons. Study-wide results and caveats: Reportedly, roughly two months post-transplant, alpha-beta T cells arose from several hundred expanded graft clones. Most T-cell counts and diversity one year after the transplant came from T cells that were newly produced. Diversity of TCRbeta at day 60 was high in some patients, arising from surviving recipient T cells and thymic progenitors.

Sample: PBMCs, mostly from graft donor cells, taken 360 days after TCRalphabeta/CD19-depleted stem cell transplant. The rearrangement uses TRBV12-3 or TRBV12-4 and TRBJ2-3, with 13 bases aligning to TRBD2. This TCR derives from a boy in the first two years of life who had a stem cell transplant for acute myeloid leukemia, so the T cells may come from the graft donor. The CDR3 DNA reads TGTGCCAGCAGTTTAGAACTAGCGGGGGGGCCAAGGGATACGCAGTATTTT. The encoded protein is CASSLELAGGPRDTQYF.